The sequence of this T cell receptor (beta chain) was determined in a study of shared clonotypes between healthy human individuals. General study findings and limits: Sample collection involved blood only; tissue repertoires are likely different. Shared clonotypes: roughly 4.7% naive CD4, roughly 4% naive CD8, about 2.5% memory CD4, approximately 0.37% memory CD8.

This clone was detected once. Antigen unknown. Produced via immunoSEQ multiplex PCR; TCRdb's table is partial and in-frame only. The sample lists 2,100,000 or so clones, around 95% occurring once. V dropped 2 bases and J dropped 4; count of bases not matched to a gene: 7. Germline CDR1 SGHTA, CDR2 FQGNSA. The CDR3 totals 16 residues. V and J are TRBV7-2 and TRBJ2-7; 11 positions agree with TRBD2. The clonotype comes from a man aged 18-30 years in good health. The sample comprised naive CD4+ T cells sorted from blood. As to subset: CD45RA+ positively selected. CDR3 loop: CASSLWPSGGRYEQYF. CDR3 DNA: TGTGCCAGCAGCTTATGGCCTAGCGGGGGGAGGTACGAGCAGTACTTC.